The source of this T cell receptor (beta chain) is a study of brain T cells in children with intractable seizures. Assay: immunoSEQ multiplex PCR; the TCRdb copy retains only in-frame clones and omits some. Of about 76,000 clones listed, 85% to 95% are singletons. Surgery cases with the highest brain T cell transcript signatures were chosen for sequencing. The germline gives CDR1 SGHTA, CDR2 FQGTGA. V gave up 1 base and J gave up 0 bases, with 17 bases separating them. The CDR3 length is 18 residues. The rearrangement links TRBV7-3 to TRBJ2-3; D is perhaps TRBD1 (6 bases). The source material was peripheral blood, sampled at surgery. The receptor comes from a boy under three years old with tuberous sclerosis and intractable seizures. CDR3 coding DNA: TGTGCCAGCAGCTTAATTGGAACAGGGAACCCTAGCACAGATACGCAGTATTTT. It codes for CASSLIGTGNPSTDTQYF.